This TCR beta chain was retrieved from a study of blood T cell repertoires in COVID-19. Profiling relied on immunoSEQ multiplex PCR, and the TCRdb table lists in-frame clones only, not all of them. Of approximately 380,000 clones listed, about 88% were seen once; the top ten hold 0.9% to 1.5%. V lost 3 bases and J 6 bases, leaving 12 bases between the germline ends. The length of the CDR3 is 13 residues. Germline-derived CDR1 and CDR2 are GTSNPN and SVGIG (reference sequence). The chain employs TRBV30 and TRBJ1-5; possibly TRBD1 for D (6 bases). The TCR comes from a woman in her late teens or twenties who had recovered from COVID-19. The sample taken for sequencing was PBMCs or T cells enriched from blood (not recorded which). The CDR3 coding sequence is TGTGCCTGGAGCATAGGGGGTGGTCAGCCCCAGCATTTT. Protein: CAWSIGGGQPQHF.